This passage covers 16 T cell receptor beta chains from one sample sequenced in a study of cytomegalovirus exposure and HLA in healthy donors. Vbeta (60) and Jbeta (13) primers were used in the PCR. TCRdb keeps only in-frame clones here, not all; method: immunoSEQ multiplex PCR. The table includes about 110,000 clones, around three quarters detected once. The specimen was PBMCs. The receptors derive from a female donor in good health and CMV-seropositive.

The table lists this clone with a few counts. V usage is TRBV5-1 and J usage is TRBJ2-1, with 11 bases identical to TRBD1. V was clipped by 0 bases and J by 6 bases; unmatched bases: 2. The CDR3 is made up of 15 amino acids. Germline values: CDR1 SGHRS, CDR2 YFSETQ. The CDR3 spells CASSLAGTGGNEQFF. The CDR3, as DNA: TGCGCCAGCAGCTTGGCCGGGACAGGGGGCAATGAGCAGTTCTTC.

V is TRBV2 and J is TRBJ2-5; no clear D. Germline V gene sequence: CDR1 SNHLY, CDR2 FYNNEI. Trimming took 6 bases from V and 1 from J, leaving 6 bases between them. This CDR3 comprises 12 residues. CDR3 amino acids: CASRGTQETQYF. DNA for the CDR3: TGTGCCAGCAGGGGCACCCAAGAGACCCAGTACTTC.

The chain employs TRBV5-4 and TRBJ1-6; 7 bases are a match to TRBD1. The V gene's germline CDR1 is SGHNT and CDR2 YYREEE (reference sequence). This CDR3 is 15 amino acids long. Trimming removed 4 bases from V and 6 bases from J; junction bases left unmatched: 7. The CDR3: CASSRETGRNSPLHF. CDR3 nucleotides: TGTGCCAGCAGCCGTGAGACAGGGCGTAATTCACCCCTCCACTTT.

This chain uses TRBV5-8 with TRBJ1-6; TRBD1 matches at 7 bases. CDR1 and CDR2 (germline): SGHTS, YDEGEE. This CDR3 contains 15 residues. Trimming cost V 2 bases and J 4 bases; bases outside gene matches: 3. CDR3 in amino acids: CASSLLQGYNSPLHF. The DNA of the CDR3 is TGTGCCAGCAGCTTATTACAGGGGTATAATTCACCCCTCCACTTT.

This clone has a single count. In the same sample, other DNA sequences code for this CDR3. The chain has TRBV19 and TRBJ2-1, with 7 bases identical to TRBD2. Germline trimming cut 5 bases from V and 0 bases from J; bases unmatched to any gene: 4. The V gene's germline CDR1 is LNHDA and CDR2 SQIVND (reference sequence). The CDR3 sequence is 15 residues long. The CDR3 spells CASSPSGSSYNEQFF. Written as DNA, the CDR3 is TGTGCCAGTAGTCCTAGCGGAAGCTCCTACAATGAGCAGTTCTTC. Combining the CDR3 with reference TRBV19 and TRBJ2-1 gives the whole variable domain DGGITQSPKYLFRKEGQNVTLSCEQNLNHDAMYWYRQDPGQGLRLIYYSQIVNDFQKGDIAEGYSVSREKKESFPLTVTSAQKNPTAFYLCASSPSGSSYNEQFFGPGTRLTVL.

This chain uses TRBV28 with TRBJ2-7; 8 positions match TRBD1. V lost 5 bases to trimming and J lost 6 bases; unmatched junction nucleotides: 12. Germline V gives CDR1 MDHEN, CDR2 SYDVKM. This CDR3 contains 15 residues. CDR3 DNA sequence: TGTGCCAGCAGTCCCAGGCGCGGACAGGGAGCCGAGCAGTACTTC. Translated: CASSPRRGQGAEQYF.

Here the CDR3 reads CASSRGRDRKNEKLFF. The CDR3 DNA is TGTGCCAGCAGCCGGGGGCGGGACAGGAAAAATGAAAAACTGTTTTTT. This chain links TRBV5-5 with TRBJ1-4; 8 nucleotides line up with TRBD1. Germline CDR1 is SGHKS and CDR2 is YYEKEE (reference sequence). The CDR3 consists of 16 residues. Trimming took 4 bases from V and 5 from J; bases not matched to a gene: 10.

The chain recombines TRBV7-9 with TRBJ1-5; D call uncertain. The CDR3 sequence is 14 residues long. Germline CDR1 SEHNR, CDR2 FQNEAQ (reference sequence). The V end was cut by 5 bases, the J end by 0 bases, with 8 bases between. The CDR3 loop is CASSTGISNQPQHF. CDR3 sequence (DNA): TGTGCCAGCAGCACCGGGATTAGCAATCAGCCCCAGCATTTT.

A note on this clone: At one of its ends the junction is not consistent with the germline gene, which may arise from a read error. This chain links TRBV4-3 with TRBJ2-7; weak D call: TRBD1 (5 bases). The CDR3 is 17 residues long. Germline V lookup: CDR1 LGHNA, CDR2 YSLEER. Here the CDR3 reads CASSQKFAGPSSYGQYF. CDR3 nucleotide sequence: TGCGCCAGCAGCCAAAAGTTCGCAGGGCCCAGCTCCTACGGGCAGTACTTC.

The genes are TRBV9 and TRBJ1-2; D is unresolved. This CDR3 has 14 amino acids. Germline-derived CDR1 and CDR2 are SGDLS and YYNGEE. Deletions cut 0 bases from V and 1 base from J, with 7 bases between. The CDR3 DNA reads as TGTGCCAGCAGCGTAGATCCCAGTAACTATGGCTACACCTTC. It specifies CASSVDPSNYGYTF. The whole variable domain, filled in from reference TRBV9 and TRBJ1-2, reads DSGVTQTPKHLITATGQRVTLRCSPRSGDLSVYWYQQSLDQGLQFLIQYYNGEERAKGNILERFSAQQFPDLHSELNLSSLELGDSALYFCASSVDPSNYGYTFGSGTRLTVV.

The rearrangement joins TRBV6-1 to TRBJ2-1, with 7 bases aligning to TRBD1. The CDR3 has 16 amino acids. Germline CDR1 MNHNS, CDR2 SASEGT. With V trimmed by 0 bases and J by 4 bases, 6 bases remained unmatched. DNA of the CDR3: TGTGCCAGCAGTGAAGCGCTGGACAGGCGATACAATGAGCAGTTCTTC. Translating it yields CASSEALDRRYNEQFF.

This clone showed up just a few times. This chain uses TRBV19 with TRBJ2-7, with D uncertain. The CDR3 sequence is 13 residues long. Germline loops: CDR1 LNHDA, CDR2 SQIVND (reference sequence). Trimming left V 1 base short and J 0 bases short, with 4 bases between. The CDR3 reads CASSIGASYEQYF. CDR3 sequence (DNA): TGTGCCAGTAGTATAGGGGCCTCCTACGAGCAGTACTTC.

This chain links TRBV5-1 with TRBJ2-3; 7 positions agree with TRBD2. Trimming at V came to 1 base and at J to 2 bases, leaving 4 bases not matched to a gene. The CDR3 loop spans 15 amino acids. Germline V gene data show CDR1 as SGHRS and CDR2 as YFSETQ. The CDR3 sequence is CASSLRAGLTDTQYF. The CDR3 DNA reads TGCGCCAGCAGCTTGAGAGCGGGGCTCACAGATACGCAGTATTTT.

The rearrangement uses TRBV14 and TRBJ2-7, with a weak D call TRBD1 (6 bases). Germline V gene lookup returns CDR1 SGHDN and CDR2 FVKESK. Trimming stripped 1 base from V and 3 bases from J, with 22 bases between. The CDR3 length is 18 residues. DNA for the CDR3: TGTGCCAGCAGCCAAGTCGTTGGTCTCGGGACAAGATACTACGAGCAGTACTTC. It translates to CASSQVVGLGTRYYEQYF.

The V and J genes are TRBV28 and TRBJ2-7; D possibly corresponds to TRBD1 (6 bases). The V end lost 4 bases, the J end lost 3 bases, and 19 bases lay between the germline ends. CDR3 length: 16 residues. CDR1 and CDR2 (germline): MDHEN, SYDVKM. CDR3 nucleotides: TGTGCCAGCAGTTCCCCCCCCTGGACAGCATACTACGAGCAGTACTTC. Translation gives CASSSPPWTAYYEQYF. The entire variable domain, with the rest obtained from reference TRBV28 and TRBJ2-7, is as follows: DVKVTQSSRYLVKRTGEKVFLECVQDMDHENMFWYRQDPGLGLRLIYFSYDVKMKEKGDIPEGYSVSREKKERFSLILESASTNQTSMYLCASSSPPWTAYYEQYFGPGTRLTVT.

V and J are TRBV7-2 and TRBJ2-7; D may be TRBD1 (6 bases). V was trimmed by 5 bases and J by 2 bases, leaving 16 bases between them. CDR3 length equals 15 residues. CDR1 and CDR2 (germline): SGHTA, FQGNSA. The CDR3 loop reads CASSPGRQGTYEQYF. The CDR3 bases are TGTGCCAGCAGCCCCGGTAGGCAGGGGACCTACGAGCAGTACTTC.